The clone carrying this TCR beta chain was detected only a few times. No antigen is known for it. The sample belongs to a study of cytomegalovirus exposure and HLA in healthy donors. General observations from the study: Sequencing likely generated an artifact that appeared as a cluster of highly shared sequence variants. Previous analysis showed most TCR beta V segments were productive about 87% or about 30% of the time.

With 60 Vbeta and 13 Jbeta primers, the PCR was carried out. Libraries were prepared by immunoSEQ multiplex PCR; TCRdb keeps only in-frame clonotypes and omits some of them. The sample comprises 150,000 to 200,000 clones, over 70% of which are singletons, and approximately 1.3% rests with the top ten. There are 12 residues in the CDR3. CDR1 is SNHLY and CDR2 is FYNNEI in the germline V gene. V was shortened by 6 bases and J by 4 bases, with 10 bases between the two germline ends. The TCR sequence derives from a woman aged 25 to 39 in good health and CMV-seropositive. The V call is TRBV2, the J call TRBJ2-7; no firm D call. Sequenced input: PBMCs. In DNA form, the CDR3 reads TGTGCCAGCAGAATCAACGGGTACGAGCAGTACTTC. Its translation: CASRINGYEQYF.